This TCR beta chain was retrieved from a study of monozygotic twins with inflammatory bowel disease. Overall study results and limits: Discordant twins showed the same repertoire similarity as concordant twins, possibly from limited power.

This CDR3 has 15 residues. Germline V lookup: CDR1 KGHSH, CDR2 LQKENI. Notes on this clonotype: What it recognizes is unknown.

Each sample had eight separate cDNA synthesis reactions. TCRdb reworked the 5' RACE reads into one entry per CDR3 protein, no DNA. With 110,000 to 150,000 distinct CDR3 sequences in the sample, the ten largest clones hold more than 1%. The V and J genes are TRBV18 and TRBJ1-6; the TRBD1 assignment by TCRdb is unverifiable without DNA. The sequence derives from a human donor with ulcerative colitis or Crohn's disease, or a healthy co-twin of an affected twin (not recorded which). Sample: blood. The CDR3 region is CASSPPGTENSPLHF.